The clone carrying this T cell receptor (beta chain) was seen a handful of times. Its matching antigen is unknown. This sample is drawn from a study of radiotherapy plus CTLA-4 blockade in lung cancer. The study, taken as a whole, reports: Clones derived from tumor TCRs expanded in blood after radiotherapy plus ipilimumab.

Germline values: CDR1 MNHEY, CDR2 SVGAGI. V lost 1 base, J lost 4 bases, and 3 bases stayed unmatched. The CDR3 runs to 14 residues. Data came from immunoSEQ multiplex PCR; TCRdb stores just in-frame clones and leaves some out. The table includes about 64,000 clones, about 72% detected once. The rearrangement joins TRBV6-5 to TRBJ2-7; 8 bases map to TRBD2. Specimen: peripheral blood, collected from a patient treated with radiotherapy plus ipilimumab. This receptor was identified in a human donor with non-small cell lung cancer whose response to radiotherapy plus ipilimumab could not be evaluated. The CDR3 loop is CASSYYGLAYEQYF. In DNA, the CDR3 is TGTGCCAGCAGTTACTATGGACTAGCTTACGAGCAGTACTTC.